This T cell receptor (beta chain) was sequenced in a study of T cell responses to AZD1222 COVID-19 vaccine. The table came from immunoSEQ multiplex PCR; TCRdb's copy has only in-frame clones and leaves some out. Among around 180,000 clones, 90% to 95% were seen once, and the ten largest hold about 1.5%. Germline CDR1 reads LNHDA; CDR2 reads SQIVND (reference sequence). CDR3 size: 13 residues. V lost 7 bases and J lost 1, with 10 bases in between. Second-dose recipients at about 4 or about 12 weeks were treated as one pooled group. This clone was observed a single time. Its specificity is not known. Study findings and constraints: At 160-218 and 743-854, vaccine-associated CD4 TCRs were dominant, and they spanned spike.

The origin of this receptor is an adult who received the AZD1222 COVID-19 vaccine. Here the sequenced sample was peripheral blood, taken 28 days after the second AZD1222 dose. The rearrangement links TRBV19 to TRBJ1-1; D is perhaps TRBD1 (5 bases). CDR3 protein: CASIAGTNTEAFF. CDR3 in DNA: TGTGCCAGTATCGCAGGGACGAACACTGAAGCTTTCTTT.